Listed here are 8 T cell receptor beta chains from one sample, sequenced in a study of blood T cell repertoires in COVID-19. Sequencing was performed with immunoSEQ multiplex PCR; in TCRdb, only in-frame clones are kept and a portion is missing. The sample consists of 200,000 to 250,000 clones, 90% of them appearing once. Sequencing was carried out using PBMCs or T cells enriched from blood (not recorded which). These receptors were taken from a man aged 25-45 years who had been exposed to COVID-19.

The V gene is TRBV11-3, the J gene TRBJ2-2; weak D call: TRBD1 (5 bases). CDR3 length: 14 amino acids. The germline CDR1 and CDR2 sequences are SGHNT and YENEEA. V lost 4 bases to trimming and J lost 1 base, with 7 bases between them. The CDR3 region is CASSSGQNTGELFF. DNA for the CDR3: TGTGCCAGCAGCTCTGGACAGAACACCGGGGAGCTGTTTTTT.

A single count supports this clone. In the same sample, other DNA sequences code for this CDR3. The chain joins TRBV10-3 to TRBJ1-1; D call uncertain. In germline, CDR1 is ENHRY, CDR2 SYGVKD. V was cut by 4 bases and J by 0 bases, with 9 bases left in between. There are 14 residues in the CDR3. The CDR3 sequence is CAISVQRMNTEAFF. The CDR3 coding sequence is TGTGCCATCAGTGTACAGCGGATGAACACTGAAGCTTTCTTT.

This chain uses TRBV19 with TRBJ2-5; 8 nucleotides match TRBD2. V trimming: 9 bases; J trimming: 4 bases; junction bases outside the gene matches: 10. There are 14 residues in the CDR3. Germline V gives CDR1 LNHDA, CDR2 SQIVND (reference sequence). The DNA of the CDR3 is TGTGCCAGCGGGGGAGGACTAGCTGGAGAGACCCAGTACTTC. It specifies CASGGGLAGETQYF. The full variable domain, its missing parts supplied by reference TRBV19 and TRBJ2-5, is DGGITQSPKYLFRKEGQNVTLSCEQNLNHDAMYWYRQDPGQGLRLIYYSQIVNDFQKGDIAEGYSVSREKKESFPLTVTSAQKNPTAFYLCASGGGLAGETQYFGPGTRLLVL.

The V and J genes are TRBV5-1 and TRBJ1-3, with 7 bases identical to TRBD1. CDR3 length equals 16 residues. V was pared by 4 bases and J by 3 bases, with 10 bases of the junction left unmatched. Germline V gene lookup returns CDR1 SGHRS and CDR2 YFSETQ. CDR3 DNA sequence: TGCGCCAGCAGCAATGACAGGGAAAAAGGTGGAAACACCATATATTTT. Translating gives CASSNDREKGGNTIYF.

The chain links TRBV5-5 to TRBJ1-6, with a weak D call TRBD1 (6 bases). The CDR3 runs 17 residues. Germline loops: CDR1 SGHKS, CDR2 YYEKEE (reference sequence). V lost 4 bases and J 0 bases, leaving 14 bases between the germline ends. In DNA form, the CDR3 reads TGTGCCAGCAGCGCTGCTACAGGGAGCTCCTATAATTCACCCCTCCACTTT. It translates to CASSAATGSSYNSPLHF.

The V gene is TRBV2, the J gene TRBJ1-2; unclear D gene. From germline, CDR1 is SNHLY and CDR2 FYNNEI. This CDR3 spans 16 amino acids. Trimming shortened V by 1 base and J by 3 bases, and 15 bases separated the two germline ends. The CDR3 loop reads CASSEEFWPGDYGYTF. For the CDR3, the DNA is TGTGCCAGCAGTGAAGAGTTTTGGCCGGGTGACTATGGCTACACCTTC.

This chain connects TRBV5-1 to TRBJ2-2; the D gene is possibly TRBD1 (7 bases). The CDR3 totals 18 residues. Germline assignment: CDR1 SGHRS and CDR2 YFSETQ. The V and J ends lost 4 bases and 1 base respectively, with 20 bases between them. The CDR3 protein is CASSPRLGGGQNTGELFF. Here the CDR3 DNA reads TGCGCCAGCAGCCCGCGGCTCGGAGGGGGCCAGAACACCGGGGAGCTGTTTTTT.

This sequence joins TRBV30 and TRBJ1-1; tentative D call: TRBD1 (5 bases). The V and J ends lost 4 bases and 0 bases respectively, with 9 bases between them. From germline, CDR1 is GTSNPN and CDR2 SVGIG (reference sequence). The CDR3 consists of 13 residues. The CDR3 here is CAWNTGLNTEAFF. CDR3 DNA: TGTGCCTGGAACACAGGTTTGAACACTGAAGCTTTCTTT.